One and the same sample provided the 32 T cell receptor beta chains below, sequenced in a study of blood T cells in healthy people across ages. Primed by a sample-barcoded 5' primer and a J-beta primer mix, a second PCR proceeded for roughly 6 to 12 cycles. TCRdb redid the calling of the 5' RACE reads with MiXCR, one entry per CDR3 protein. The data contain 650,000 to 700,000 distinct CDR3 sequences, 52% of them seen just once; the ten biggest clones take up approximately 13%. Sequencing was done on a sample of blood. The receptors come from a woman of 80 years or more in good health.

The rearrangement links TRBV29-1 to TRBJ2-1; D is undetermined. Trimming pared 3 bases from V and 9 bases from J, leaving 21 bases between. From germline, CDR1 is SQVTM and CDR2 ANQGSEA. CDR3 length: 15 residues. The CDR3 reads CSVDSRNHLGSEQFF. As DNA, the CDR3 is TGCAGCGTTGATTCACGGAACCACCTGGGGTCTGAGCAGTTCTTC.

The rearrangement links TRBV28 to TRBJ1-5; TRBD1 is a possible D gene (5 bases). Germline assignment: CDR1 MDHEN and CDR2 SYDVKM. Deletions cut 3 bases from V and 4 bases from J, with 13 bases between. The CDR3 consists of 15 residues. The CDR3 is CASSLGGKGNQPQHF. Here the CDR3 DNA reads TGTGCCAGCAGTTTGGGTGGGAAGGGGAATCAGCCCCAGCATTTT.

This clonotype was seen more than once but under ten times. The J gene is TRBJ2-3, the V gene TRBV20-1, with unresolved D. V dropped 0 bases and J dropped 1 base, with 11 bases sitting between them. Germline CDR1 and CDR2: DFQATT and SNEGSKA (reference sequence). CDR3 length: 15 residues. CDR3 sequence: CSARERRDGTDTQYF. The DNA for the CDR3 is TGCAGTGCTAGAGAGAGACGAGACGGCACAGATACGCAGTATTTT.

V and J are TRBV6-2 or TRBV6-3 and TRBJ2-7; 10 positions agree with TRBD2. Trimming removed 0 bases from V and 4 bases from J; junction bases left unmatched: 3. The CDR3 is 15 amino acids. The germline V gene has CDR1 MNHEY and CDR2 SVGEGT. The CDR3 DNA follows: TGTGCCAGCAGTTACTCGACAGCGGGGGGGTACGAGCAGTACTTC. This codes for CASSYSTAGGYEQYF.

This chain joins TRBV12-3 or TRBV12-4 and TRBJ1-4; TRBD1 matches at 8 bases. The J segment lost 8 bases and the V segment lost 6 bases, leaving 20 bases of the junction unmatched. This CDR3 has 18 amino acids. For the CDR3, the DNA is TGTGCCAGCAGCCAGAAAACAAATCCGGACAGGGTCGGAGAAAAACTGTTTTTT. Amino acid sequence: CASSQKTNPDRVGEKLFF.

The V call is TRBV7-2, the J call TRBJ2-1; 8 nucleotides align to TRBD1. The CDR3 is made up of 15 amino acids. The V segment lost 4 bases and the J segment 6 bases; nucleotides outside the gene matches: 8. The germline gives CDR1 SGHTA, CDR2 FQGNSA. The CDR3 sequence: CASSSRQGSSNEQFF. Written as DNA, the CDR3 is TGTGCCAGCAGCTCCCGACAGGGGTCGTCCAATGAGCAGTTCTTC.

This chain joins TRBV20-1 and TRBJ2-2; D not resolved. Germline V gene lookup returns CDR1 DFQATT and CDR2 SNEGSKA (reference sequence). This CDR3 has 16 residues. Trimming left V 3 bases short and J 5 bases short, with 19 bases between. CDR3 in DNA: TGCAGTGCTAGGCCGAACGCCATCGTGGGTACCGGGGAGCTGTTTTTT. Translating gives CSARPNAIVGTGELFF.

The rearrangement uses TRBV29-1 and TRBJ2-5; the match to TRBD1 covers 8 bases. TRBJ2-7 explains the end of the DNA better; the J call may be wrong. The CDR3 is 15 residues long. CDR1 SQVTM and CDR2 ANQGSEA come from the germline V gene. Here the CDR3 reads CSVEGAGTGGNEQYF. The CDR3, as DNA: TGCAGCGTTGAAGGGGCCGGGACAGGAGGGAACGAGCAGTACTTC.

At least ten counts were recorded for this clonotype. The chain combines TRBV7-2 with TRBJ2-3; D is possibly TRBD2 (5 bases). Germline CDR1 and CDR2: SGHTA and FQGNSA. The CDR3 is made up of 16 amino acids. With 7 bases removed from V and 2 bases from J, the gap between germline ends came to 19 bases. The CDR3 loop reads CASTTRVPASTDTQYF. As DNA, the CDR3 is TGTGCCAGCACCACGCGGGTTCCCGCATCCACAGATACGCAGTATTTT.

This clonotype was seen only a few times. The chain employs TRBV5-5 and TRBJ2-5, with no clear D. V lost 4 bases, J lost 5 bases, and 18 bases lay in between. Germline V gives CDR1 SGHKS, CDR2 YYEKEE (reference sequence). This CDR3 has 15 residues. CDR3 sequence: CASSPAGLVWETQYF. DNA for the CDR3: TGTGCCAGCAGCCCAGCAGGCCTAGTCTGGGAGACCCAGTACTTC.

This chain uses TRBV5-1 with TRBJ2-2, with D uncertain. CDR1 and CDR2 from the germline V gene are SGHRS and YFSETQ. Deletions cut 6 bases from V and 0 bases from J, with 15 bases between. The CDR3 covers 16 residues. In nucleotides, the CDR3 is TGCGCCAGCATCGGGTCCGCCCCCGCGAACACCGGGGAGCTGTTTTTT. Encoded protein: CASIGSAPANTGELFF.

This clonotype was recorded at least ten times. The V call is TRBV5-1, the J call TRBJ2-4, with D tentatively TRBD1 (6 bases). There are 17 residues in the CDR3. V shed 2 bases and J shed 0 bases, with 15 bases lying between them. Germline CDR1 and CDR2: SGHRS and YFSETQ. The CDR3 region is CASSLGQPTLAKNIQYF. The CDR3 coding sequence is TGCGCCAGCAGCTTAGGACAGCCCACACTAGCCAAAAACATTCAGTACTTC. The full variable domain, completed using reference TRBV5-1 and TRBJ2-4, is KAGVTQTPRYLIKTRGQQVTLSCSPISGHRSVSWYQQTPGQGLQFLFEYFSETQRNKGNFPGRFSGRQFSNSRSEMNVSTLELGDSALYLCASSLGQPTLAKNIQYFGAGTRLSVL.

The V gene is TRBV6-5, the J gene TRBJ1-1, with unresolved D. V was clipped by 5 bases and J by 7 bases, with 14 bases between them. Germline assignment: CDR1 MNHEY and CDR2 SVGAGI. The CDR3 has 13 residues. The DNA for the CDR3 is TGTGCCAGCAGTACCAAGACGGCGGTTGAAGCTTTCTTT. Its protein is CASSTKTAVEAFF.

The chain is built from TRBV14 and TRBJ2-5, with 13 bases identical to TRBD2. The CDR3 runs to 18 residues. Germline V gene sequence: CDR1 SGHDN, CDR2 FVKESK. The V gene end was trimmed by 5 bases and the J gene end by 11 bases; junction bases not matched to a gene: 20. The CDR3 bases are TGTGCCAGCAGCGGGACTAGCGGGACCTCCTTCTCGGGCAATGAGCAGTACTTC. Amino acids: CASSGTSGTSFSGNEQYF.

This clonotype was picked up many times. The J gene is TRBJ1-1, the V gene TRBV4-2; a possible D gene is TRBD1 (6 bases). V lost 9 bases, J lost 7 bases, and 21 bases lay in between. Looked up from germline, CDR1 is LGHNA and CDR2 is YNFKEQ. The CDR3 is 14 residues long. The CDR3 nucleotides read TGTGCCAGTAGCAGGGGAGGGGTTGGTAGTGAAGCTTTCTTT. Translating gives CASSRGGVGSEAFF.

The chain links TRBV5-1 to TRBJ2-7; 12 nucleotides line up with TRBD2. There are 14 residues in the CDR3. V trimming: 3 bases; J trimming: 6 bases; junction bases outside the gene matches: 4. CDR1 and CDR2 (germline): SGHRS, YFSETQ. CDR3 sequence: CASSSTSGSCEQYF. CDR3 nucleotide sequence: TGCGCCAGCAGCTCGACTAGCGGGAGTTGCGAGCAGTACTTC. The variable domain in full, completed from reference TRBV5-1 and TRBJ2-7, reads KAGVTQTPRYLIKTRGQQVTLSCSPISGHRSVSWYQQTPGQGLQFLFEYFSETQRNKGNFPGRFSGRQFSNSRSEMNVSTLELGDSALYLCASSSTSGSCEQYFGPGTRLTVT.

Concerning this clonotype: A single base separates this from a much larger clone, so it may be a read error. The CDR3 sequence: CASSLSPGTQTSDTRYF. The CDR3 DNA sequence: TGCGCCAGCAGCTTGAGTCCGGGGACACAAACGTCAGATACGCGGTATTTT. This sequence joins TRBV5-1 and TRBJ2-3; a possible D gene is TRBD1 (6 bases). The CDR3 extends over 17 amino acids. Germline loops: CDR1 SGHRS, CDR2 YFSETQ.

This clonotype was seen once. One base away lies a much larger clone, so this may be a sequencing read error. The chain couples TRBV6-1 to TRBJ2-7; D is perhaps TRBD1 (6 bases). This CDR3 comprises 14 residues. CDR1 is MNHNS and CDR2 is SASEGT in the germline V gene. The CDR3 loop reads CASSKGDISCEQYF. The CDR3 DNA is TGTGCCAGCAGTAAAGGGGACATCTCCTGCGAGCAGTACTTC.

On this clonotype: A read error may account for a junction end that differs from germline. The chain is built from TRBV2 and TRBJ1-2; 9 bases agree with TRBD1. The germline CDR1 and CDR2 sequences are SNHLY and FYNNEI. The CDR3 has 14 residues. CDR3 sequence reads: CASRPTGGSVGCTF. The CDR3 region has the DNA TGTGCCAGCAGACCAACAGGGGGCTCGGTAGGCTGCACCTTC.

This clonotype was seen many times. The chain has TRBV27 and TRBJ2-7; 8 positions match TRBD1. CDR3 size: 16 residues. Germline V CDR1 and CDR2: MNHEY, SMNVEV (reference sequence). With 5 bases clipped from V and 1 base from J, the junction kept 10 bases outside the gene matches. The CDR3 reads CASSSQGQVRSYEQYF. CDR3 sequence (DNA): TGTGCCAGCAGTAGCCAGGGACAGGTTAGGTCCTACGAGCAGTACTTC.

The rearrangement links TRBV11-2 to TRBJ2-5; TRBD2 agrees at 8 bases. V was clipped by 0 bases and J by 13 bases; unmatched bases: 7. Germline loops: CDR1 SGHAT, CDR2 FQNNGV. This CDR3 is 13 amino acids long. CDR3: CASSLEGGLELYF. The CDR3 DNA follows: TGTGCCAGCAGCTTAGAGGGGGGACTAGAATTGTACTTC.

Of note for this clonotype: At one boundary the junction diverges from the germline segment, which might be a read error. The chain's CDR3 is CASSTGQGVTEAFF. The DNA of the CDR3 is TGCGCCAGCAGCACTGGACAGGGGGTCACTGAAGCTTTTTTT. The chain carries TRBV5-1 and TRBJ1-1; 10 positions match TRBD1. This CDR3 comprises 14 residues. Germline assignment: CDR1 SGHRS and CDR2 YFSETQ.

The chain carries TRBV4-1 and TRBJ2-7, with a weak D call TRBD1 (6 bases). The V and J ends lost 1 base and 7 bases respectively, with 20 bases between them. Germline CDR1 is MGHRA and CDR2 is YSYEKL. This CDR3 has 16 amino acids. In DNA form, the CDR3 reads TGCGCCAGCAGCCAAGGTGGTCCAGGGGACCTCTGGGAGCAGTACTTC. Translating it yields CASSQGGPGDLWEQYF.

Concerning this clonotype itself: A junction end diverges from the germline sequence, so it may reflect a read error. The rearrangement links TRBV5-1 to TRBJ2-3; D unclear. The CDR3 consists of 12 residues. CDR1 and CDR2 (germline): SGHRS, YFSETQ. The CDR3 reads CTSSSSTDTQYF. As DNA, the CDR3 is TGCACCAGCAGCTCTAGCACAGATACGCAGTATTTT.

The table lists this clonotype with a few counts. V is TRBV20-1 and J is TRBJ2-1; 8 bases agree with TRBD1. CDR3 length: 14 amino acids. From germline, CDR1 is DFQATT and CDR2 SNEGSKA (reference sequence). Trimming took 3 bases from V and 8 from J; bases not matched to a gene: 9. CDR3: CSASRQGRWDEQFF. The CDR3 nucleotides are TGCAGTGCTAGTCGACAGGGGAGGTGGGATGAGCAGTTCTTC.

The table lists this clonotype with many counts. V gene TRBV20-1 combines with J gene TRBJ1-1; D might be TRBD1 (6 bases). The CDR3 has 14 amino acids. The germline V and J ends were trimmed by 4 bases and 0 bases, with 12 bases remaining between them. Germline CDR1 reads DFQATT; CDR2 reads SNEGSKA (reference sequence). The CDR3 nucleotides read TGCAGTGCTAAGCGAGGACAGCTGAACACTGAAGCTTTCTTT. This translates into CSAKRGQLNTEAFF.

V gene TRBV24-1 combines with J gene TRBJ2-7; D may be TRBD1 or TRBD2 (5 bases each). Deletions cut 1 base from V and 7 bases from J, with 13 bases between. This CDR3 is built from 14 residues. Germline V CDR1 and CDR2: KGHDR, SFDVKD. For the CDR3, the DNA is TGTGCCACCAGTGATTTACGGGGCAGCAATGAGCAGTACTTC. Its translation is CATSDLRGSNEQYF.

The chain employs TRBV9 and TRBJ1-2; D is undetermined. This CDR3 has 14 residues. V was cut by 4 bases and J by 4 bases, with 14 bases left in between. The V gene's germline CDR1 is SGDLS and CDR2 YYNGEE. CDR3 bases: TGTGCCAGCAGCTCGTCCCCAGGAACCTATGGCTACACCTTC. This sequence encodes CASSSSPGTYGYTF.

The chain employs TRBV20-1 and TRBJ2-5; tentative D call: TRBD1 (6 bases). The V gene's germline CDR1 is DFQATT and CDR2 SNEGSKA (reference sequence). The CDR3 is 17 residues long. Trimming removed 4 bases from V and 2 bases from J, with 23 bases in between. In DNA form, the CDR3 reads TGCAGTGCTATCAGGACAGCTGGCGGACCCACTCAAGAGACCCAGTACTTC. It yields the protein CSAIRTAGGPTQETQYF.

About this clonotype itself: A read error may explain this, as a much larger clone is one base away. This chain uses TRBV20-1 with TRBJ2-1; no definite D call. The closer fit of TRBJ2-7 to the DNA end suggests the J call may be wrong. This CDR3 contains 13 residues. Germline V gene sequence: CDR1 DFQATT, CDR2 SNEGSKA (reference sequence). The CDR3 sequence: CSAREDSYNEQYF. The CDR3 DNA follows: TGCAGTGCTAGAGAAGACTCCTACAATGAGCAGTACTTC.

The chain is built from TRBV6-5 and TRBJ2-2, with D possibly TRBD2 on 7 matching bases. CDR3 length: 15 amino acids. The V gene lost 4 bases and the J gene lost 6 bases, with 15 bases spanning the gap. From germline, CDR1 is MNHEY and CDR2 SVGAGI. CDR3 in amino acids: CASSWGRGAAGELFF. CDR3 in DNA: TGTGCCAGCAGTTGGGGACGGGGGGCCGCCGGGGAGCTGTTTTTT.

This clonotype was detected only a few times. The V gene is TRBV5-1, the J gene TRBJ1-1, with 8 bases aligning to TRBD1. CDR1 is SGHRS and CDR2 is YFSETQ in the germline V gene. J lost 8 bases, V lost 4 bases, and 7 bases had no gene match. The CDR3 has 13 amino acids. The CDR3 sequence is CASSPDRVGEAFF. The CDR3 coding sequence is TGCGCCAGCAGCCCGGACAGGGTAGGCGAAGCTTTCTTT.